This T cell receptor (beta chain) was captured in a study of response to subunit inactivated influenza vaccine. Study results and limitations: New T cells are recruited in small numbers by each seasonal influenza vaccination, according to the authors' suggestion.

This CDR3 has 13 residues. Trimming removed 6 bases at V and 7 bases at J, with 16 bases between. The germline V gene has CDR1 MNHEY and CDR2 SMNVEV (reference sequence). TCRdb analysed the RT-PCR reads with MiXCR anew, one entry per CDR3 protein. The repertoire holds about 240,000 distinct CDR3 sequences, more than 9% seen once, with 7.8% in the top ten. This clonotype showed up just a few times. Its antigen remains unidentified. The chain combines TRBV27 with TRBJ2-7; the D gene could be TRBD1 or TRBD2 (5 bases each). The receptor was isolated from a man aged 50 to 59 who received an inactivated influenza vaccine. The sequencing used non-naive T cells sorted from PBMCs, collected 14 to 15 days before vaccination. The chain's CDR3 is CASSLGASLEQYF. DNA for the CDR3: TGTGCCAGCAGCCTCGGGGCGTCCTTAGAGCAGTACTTC.